This TCR beta chain was identified in a study of blood T cell repertoires in COVID-19. Contact with a PCR-confirmed or clinician-diagnosed COVID-19 case occurred within 2 weeks of entry. The CDR3 spans 14 residues. The germline V gene has CDR1 ENHRY and CDR2 SYGVKD. The V and J ends lost 7 bases and 7 bases respectively, with 20 bases between them. TCRdb's copy holds only in-frame clones and misses some; the assay was immunoSEQ multiplex PCR. The sample carries about 300,000 clones, around 85% recorded once. The receptor was derived from a woman in her twenties or thirties who had been exposed to COVID-19. The specimen sequenced was PBMCs or T cells enriched from blood (not recorded which). The V call is TRBV10-3, the J call TRBJ2-7; D unclear. As DNA, the CDR3 is TGTGCCATCACCCTATCCAGAGACAAGACAGAGCAGTACTTC. Protein product: CAITLSRDKTEQYF.